This T cell receptor beta chain originates from a study of blood T cell repertoires in COVID-19. For the study at large: Material from acute and convalescent COVID-19 was sourced from the United States, Italy and Spain. T cells, B-cell-depleted T cells, or PBMCs supplied cDNA or gDNA.

Original methodology: Reference gene primer amplification gave nucleated cell count estimates. Generated by immunoSEQ multiplex PCR, the TCRdb table keeps only in-frame clones and is missing some. That table furnishes V, J and clone size, whereas the DNA furnished D and trimming. The table records tens of thousands of clones, approximately 86% of them present only once. V was shortened by 4 bases and J by 6 bases, with 17 bases between the two germline ends. CDR3 length equals 15 residues. Germline V gene lookup returns CDR1 LGHDT and CDR2 YNNKEL (reference sequence). The specimen sequenced was peripheral blood. This chain connects TRBV3-1 (or the pseudogene TRBV3-2) to TRBJ2-3, with D perhaps matching TRBD2 (7 bases). This sequence originates from a woman aged 80 or over with acute or convalescent COVID-19. CDR3: CASSLKGGNGDTQYF. DNA of the CDR3: TGTGCCAGCAGCCTCAAGGGGGGGAACGGGGATACGCAGTATTTT.